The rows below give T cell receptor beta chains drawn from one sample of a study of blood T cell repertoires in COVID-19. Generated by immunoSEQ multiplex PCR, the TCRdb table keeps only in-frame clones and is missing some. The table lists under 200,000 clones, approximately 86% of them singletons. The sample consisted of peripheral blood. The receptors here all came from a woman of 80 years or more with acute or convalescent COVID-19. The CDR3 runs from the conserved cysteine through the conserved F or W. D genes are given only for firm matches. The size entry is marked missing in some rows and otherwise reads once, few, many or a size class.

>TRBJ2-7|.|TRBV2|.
TGTGCCAGCAGTGAAGCGGAGGCAGACGAGCAGTACTTC
CASSEAEADEQYF
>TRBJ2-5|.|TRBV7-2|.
TGTGCCAGCAGCGCCCGTGTACTAGCCGGCTTGTACCAAGAGACCCAGTACTTC
CASSARVLAGLYQETQYF
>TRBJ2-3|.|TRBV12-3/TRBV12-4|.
TGTGCCAGCACGCAGGCAGATACGCAGTATTTT
CASTQADTQYF
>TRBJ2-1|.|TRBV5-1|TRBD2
TGCGCCAGCAGCTCGCTAGCGGGAGTGGAGGATGAGCAGTTCTTC
CASSSLAGVEDEQFF
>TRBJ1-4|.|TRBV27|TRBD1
TGTGCCAGCAGGGGGACAGGGTTGGCTGAAAAACTGTTTTTT
CASRGTGLAEKLFF
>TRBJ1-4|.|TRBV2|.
TGTGCCAGCACCGGGACAATAGGGGAAAAACTGTTTTTT
CASTGTIGEKLFF
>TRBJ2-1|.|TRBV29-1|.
TGCAGCGTTCGGCCGACTTGGGAGCAGTTCTTC
CSVRPTWEQFF
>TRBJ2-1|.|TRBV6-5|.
TGTGCCGTAGGGGTGGTCACACACAATGAGCAGTTCTTC
CAVGVVTHNEQFF
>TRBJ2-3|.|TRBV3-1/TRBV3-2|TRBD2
TGTGCCAGCAGCCAATTTAGCGGGAGTACGCAGTATTTT
CASSQFSGSTQYF
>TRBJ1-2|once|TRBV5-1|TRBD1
TGCGCCAGCATCTCCGGGACAGGGGGCGGCGGCTACACCTTC
CASISGTGGGGYTF
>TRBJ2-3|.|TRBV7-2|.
TGTGCCAGCAGCTTAGACGGCGGGGGCCGGGCGTATACGCAGTATTTT
CASSLDGGGRAYTQYF
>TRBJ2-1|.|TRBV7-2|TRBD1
TGTGCCAGGAGCTGGCAGGGGGCGAATGAGCAGTTCTTC
CARSWQGANEQFF
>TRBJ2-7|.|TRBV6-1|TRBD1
TGTGCCAGCAGTGAAGCAGGACAGGGGTACGACGAGCAGTACTTC
CASSEAGQGYDEQYF
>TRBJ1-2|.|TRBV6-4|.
TGTGCCAGCAGTGACAGGGGATATGGCTACACCTTC
CASSDRGYGYTF
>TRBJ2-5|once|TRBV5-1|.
TGCGCCAGCAGCTTGACATACATTTTGGCAGGGGAGACCCAGTACTTC
CASSLTYILAGETQYF
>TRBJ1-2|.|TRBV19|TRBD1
TGTGCCAGTAGAATCCCCTCCGGACAGGGGTATGGCTACACCTTC
CASRIPSGQGYGYTF
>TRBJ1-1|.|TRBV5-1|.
TGCGCCAGCAAGACAGTGAACACTGAAGCTTTCTTT
CASKTVNTEAFF
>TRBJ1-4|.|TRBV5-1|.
TGCGCCAGCAGCTTGGAAGGCGGTAATGAAAAACTGTTTTTT
CASSLEGGNEKLFF
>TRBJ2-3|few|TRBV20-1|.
TGCAGTGCCCCAATGTTAGATACGCAGTATTTT
CSAPMLDTQYF
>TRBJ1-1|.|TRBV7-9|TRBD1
TGTGCCAGCAGCTGGGGACAGGGAGCTTTCTTT
CASSWGQGAFF
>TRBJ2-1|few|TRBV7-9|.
TGTGCCAGCAGCTTAACTGGACAGGGAGGGGAGCAGTTCTTC
CASSLTGQGGEQFF
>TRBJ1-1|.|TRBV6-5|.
TGTGCCAGTAGGGGGTACACTGAAGCTTTCTTT
CASRGYTEAFF
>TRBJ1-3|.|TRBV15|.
TGTGCCACCAGCAGAGATTTGCGGGAAACCATATATTTT
CATSRDLRETIYF
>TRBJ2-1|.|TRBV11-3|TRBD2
TGTGCCAGCAGCTCTGGGACTAGCGGGATTTACAATGAGCAGTTCTTC
CASSSGTSGIYNEQFF
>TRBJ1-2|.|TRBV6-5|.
TGTGCCAGCACCAGATCTCCCGAAAACTATGGCTACACCTTC
CASTRSPENYGYTF